The clone carrying this T cell receptor (beta chain) was seen many times. This specimen belongs to a study of T cells after yellow fever vaccination. Study context: The study sorted EM, EMRA, CM and Tscm memory subsets by CD3, CD45RA, CCR7 and CD95.

Generation of TCR cDNA used 5'RACE template switching (which added a universal primer site and UMIs). TCRdb reprocessed the 5' RACE reads via MiXCR and lists one record per CDR3 protein. The table records roughly 9,300 distinct CDR3 sequences, around 5.2% of them present only once. Trimming pared 7 bases from V and 5 bases from J, leaving 14 bases between. The germline gives CDR1 MDHEN, CDR2 SYDVKM. This CDR3 contains 13 residues. The starting material was PBMCs, either bulk or a sorted T-cell subset (CD4+, CD8+, memory, or dextramer-sorted; not recorded which), obtained around 16 days after the first yellow fever vaccination. The rearrangement links TRBV28 to TRBJ2-5; tentative D call: TRBD1 (6 bases). The sequence came from a man younger than 35 who received the YFV17D yellow fever vaccine. The CDR3: CASTSGQGETQYF. The CDR3 coding sequence is TGTGCCAGCACCTCGGGCCAGGGGGAGACCCAGTACTTC.